Listed below are T cell receptor beta chains from one sample, sequenced in a study of blood T cell repertoires in COVID-19. TCRdb's copy holds only in-frame clones and misses some; the assay was immunoSEQ multiplex PCR. The data hold a few hundred thousand clones, with about nine tenths observed a single time. Sequencing input: PBMCs or T cells enriched from blood (not recorded which). These receptors originate from a man between 18 and 29 years old who had recovered from COVID-19. Both conserved end residues are part of each CDR3.

>TRBJ1-4|TRBV7-9
CASSLIGEEKLFF
>TRBJ2-6|TRBV7-8
CASSLVDLLSGANVLTF
>TRBJ2-7|TRBV7-9
CASSSREGHLYEQYF
>TRBJ1-5|TRBV30
CALLRTRDSNSNQPQHF
>TRBJ2-3|TRBV28
CASTTGDGSTDTQYF
>TRBJ1-1|TRBV14
CASSQEPPTRGNRAFF
>TRBJ2-1|TRBV4-2
CASSQDPRGAGEGLNEQFF
>TRBJ2-5|TRBV6-5
CASSPDWGGETQYF
>TRBJ2-1|TRBV29-1
CSATGTSAYNEQFF
>TRBJ2-3|TRBV6-4
CASSDSRDTDTQYF
>TRBJ1-4|TRBV5-1
CASSENEKLFF
>TRBJ2-7|TRBV28
CASSLAGGPYEQYF
>TRBJ1-5|TRBV19
CASSSTGTGYQPQHF
>TRBJ2-1|TRBV27
CASSLSTGGLYNEQFF
>TRBJ2-1|TRBV10-3
CAISEGLALHNEQFF
>TRBJ2-3|TRBV27
CASSLYPGRATGLNPDTQYF
>TRBJ2-2|TRBV9
CASSVRQGATGELFF
>TRBJ1-4|TRBV13
CASSLKQGRGEKLFF
>TRBJ2-3|TRBV5-4
CASRSDSSTDTQYF
>TRBJ1-1|TRBV5-6
CASSLDPAGTEAFF
>TRBJ1-2|TRBV9
CASSAHRDYGYTF
>TRBJ1-1|TRBV3-1/TRBV3-2
CASSRGGEGKLTEAFF